This T cell receptor beta chain was retrieved from a study of shared clonotypes between healthy human individuals (dated by TCRdb to about 2020). Turning to the overall study: The cohort included three men and two women between 18 and 49 years of age. For each donor, CD4 naive and CD4 memory were each run on three plates, CD8 naive on two plates, and CD8 memory on one plate. Blood TCR repertoires of five healthy adults were deeply sequenced to estimate repertoire size and the extent of clonotype sharing between individuals. To increase sequencing depth and limit assay-specific biases, different laboratories used diverse techniques to prepare libraries and sequence TCR repertoires. Per donor, leukapheresis produced somewhere between about 0.8 and 9.5 billion PBMCs. Beyond this particular receptor, the publication reports: Clonotypes shared by all four sorted-subset donors showed higher generation probabilities than non-shared clonotypes. Sampling was limited to blood, and TCR repertoires in tissue likely differ from TCR repertoires in blood. Estimated clonotype richness was generally larger for naive than for memory subsets. Because the study included a small number of donors, the genetic and exposure-history diversity represented was limited. Pairwise subsampling indicated that sequencing depth was expected to affect the degree of clonotype sharing among donors. Across a few donors, around 5% of naive CD4, approximately 4% of naive CD8, 2.3% of memory CD4, and approximately 0.42% of memory CD8 clonotypes were shared. Incomplete sequencing was indicated by rarefaction of sorted-subset datasets, despite the large sequencing depth.

A note on this clone: What antigen it recognizes has not been identified. Nothing much larger sits one base from this clone, and base qualities are not available.

Spanning cysteine to phenylalanine, the CDR3 consists of 14 amino acids. The retained sequence is limited to the CDR3, 42 bases, with the frame set at the first base. CDR1 and CDR2, looked up from the germline V gene, are SGHDN and FVKESK. V was cut back by 3 bases and J by 0 bases, leaving a gap of 6 bases between them. Using the deep immunoSEQ assay, multiplex PCR amplified TCR CDR3 regions from genomic DNA. For each cell subset, the extracted genomic DNA was distributed evenly across all wells of several immunoSEQ 96-well plates, and each plate served as one replicate. For sorted subsets, each replicate PCR was loaded with approximately 190 ng genomic DNA, equivalent to approximately 33,000 T cell genomes. Purified libraries were quantified with a Qubit 3.0 fluorometer, sized on a Bioanalyzer 2100, and re-quantified with the KAPA Library Quantification kit. Every immunoSEQ 96-well plate was sequenced on a separate single-read 150-cycle Illumina NextSeq 550 flow cell. The original pipeline was this. Because the immunoSEQ output held only junctional sequences and lacked quality scores, the filtering could not match the filtering applied to full-length reads. Sequences were annotated with PyIR, a Python wrapper for IgBLAST v1.9, using IMGT germline references to assign V/J genes and CDR3. Any read was removed if the V/J assignment was weak (E-value above 1e-6), the CDR3 was missing, or the read contained stop codons, out-of-frame junctions, or ambiguous translated residues. V3J clonotypes were defined as sequences sharing the same inferred V gene, J gene, and CDR3 amino acid sequence. To compute the percentage overlap between repertoires, the number of shared unique clonotypes was divided by the size of the smaller repertoire. Repertoire richness was assessed with RTK rarefaction, the Chao1 estimator, and Recon v2.1 estimates of unobserved clonotypes. Generation probabilities for all TCRbeta clonotypes obtained by the gDNA method from a handful of donors were computed using OLGA. TCRdb limited this immuneACCESS table to in-frame rearrangements with V and J called. A share of clones is missing; checked studies link under half to unresolved V genes, and the rest is unexplained. V, J and clone size are those of that table, while D and trimming were read from the DNA. The sample contains approximately 2,300,000 clones, around 93% of them found a single time. The ten largest clones capture 0.37% of the sample.

Donors were healthy HIV-negative adults with no recently reported acute infections or vaccinations. Every donor was a Caucasian adult residing in Nashville, Tennessee, USA. CD4+ T cells were enriched through magnetic negative selection, after which naive cells were positively selected on CD45RA and the remaining negative fraction served as the memory subset. Blood was obtained by leukapheresis, after which PBMCs were separated by Ficoll-Histopaque density gradient centrifugation and cryopreserved in liquid nitrogen vapor phase. Analytical flow cytometry was used to check the purity and quantity of every magnetically sorted T cell population. From each sorted fraction, genomic DNA was isolated and quantified by UV absorbance on a Nanodrop 2000c.

The TCR was taken from a man aged 18 to 29 in good health. Some clones in this sample may be carry-over from other donors' samples. The source material was naive CD4+ T cells from PBMCs. The cell subset or site label, as the study defines it: CD45RA+ positively selected. This receptor chain uses TRBV14 and TRBJ2-1; the D gene is unclear. The nucleotide sequence is given as TGTGCCAGCAGCCAGACGAGCTCCTACAATGAGCAGTTCTTC. Protein translation: CASSQTSSYNEQFF.